This T cell receptor beta chain was documented in a study of blood T cell repertoires in COVID-19. Study in general: The samples span acute and convalescent COVID-19 from the United States, Italy and Spain. In each case, the material was cDNA or gDNA derived from T cells, B-cell-depleted T cells, or PBMCs.

Authors' methods: Estimation of nucleated cell counts relied on the amplification of reference gene primers. This table comes from immunoSEQ multiplex PCR, and its TCRdb copy is limited to in-frame clones, with some not included. V and J calls and clone size are those listed in that table; D and trimming were worked out from the DNA. Of under 200,000 clones in the sample, 86% are singletons; the top ten hold around 7%. The CDR3 spans 16 residues. The germline V gene encodes CDR1 SGDLS and CDR2 YYNGEE. V shed 5 bases and J shed 6 bases, with 20 bases lying between them. The source of this sequence is a man aged 50-59 years with active or convalescent COVID-19. V usage is TRBV9 and J usage is TRBJ2-2; weak D call: TRBD2 (6 bases). The sample taken for sequencing was peripheral blood. CDR3 protein: CASSDPPGRYAGELFF. The DNA of the CDR3 is TGTGCCAGCAGTGACCCCCCGGGGAGGTACGCCGGGGAGCTGTTTTTT.